The present entry profiles one T cell receptor (beta chain) with its context. V was clipped by 6 bases and J by 4 bases; unmatched bases: 11. The CDR3 loop spans 15 amino acids. The germline V gene has CDR1 MDHEN and CDR2 SYDVKM. As processed by the authors: Amplifying reference gene primers gave estimates of nucleated cell counts. The repertoire was sequenced with immunoSEQ multiplex PCR; TCRdb's copy has only in-frame clones and lacks some. That table furnishes V, J and clone size, whereas the DNA furnished D and trimming. The sample shows about 180,000 clones, roughly 82% of them seen only once. This sample stems from a study of blood T cell repertoires in COVID-19. Looking at the study overall: Samples taken during acute and convalescent COVID-19 were collected in the United States, Italy and Spain. Nucleic acid was either cDNA or gDNA, and it came from T cells, B-cell-depleted T cells, or PBMCs.

This chain joins TRBV28 and TRBJ1-1, with 7 bases that match TRBD1. Sample: peripheral blood. The clonotype originates from a woman aged 70-85 years with acute or convalescent COVID-19. The CDR3 loop is CASRIPRGLGTEAFF. CDR3 DNA: TGTGCCAGCAGGATTCCCAGGGGGTTGGGCACTGAAGCTTTCTTT.